This T cell receptor (beta chain) came from a study of blood T cell repertoires in COVID-19 (dated by TCRdb to the early 2020s). Notes on the research overall: Samples covering the acute and convalescent phases of COVID-19 were provided by collaborators in the United States, Italy and Spain. The prospective study material was composed of cDNA or gDNA derived from T cells, B-cell-depleted T cells, or PBMCs. Deeply sampled blood TCRbeta repertoires from subjects exposed to, actively infected with, or recovered from COVID-19 were included in the dataset. The repertoires were released in a freely available public database meant as a resource for research on the immune response to SARS-CoV-2. The samples were drawn from two sources: the first 160 participants of the ongoing ImmuneRACE study, and 1,200 or so subjects contributed by 6 global collaborators. Sample metadata almost always included a de-identified subject ID, COVID-19 status, age in years and sex. Where HLA class I and class II types were available, the types were taken from metadata supplied by the sample provider, not from assay-based typing.

TCRbeta CDR3 regions were amplified from genomic DNA by means of the immunoSEQ Assay, a bias-controlled multiplex PCR. The original methods were these. Nucleated cell counts per sample were estimated from amplification of reference gene primers within the assay. Sequence reads were collapsed and filtered to measure the absolute abundance of every unique TCRbeta CDR3 rearrangement. For each sample, productive Simpson clonality was calculated as the square root of Simpson's diversity index across productive rearrangements. As stored in TCRdb, this immuneACCESS dataset retains in-frame rearrangements with V and J assigned. A fraction of the clones does not appear; measured against another copy, unresolved V genes explain less than half of the discrepancy, and the remainder lacks a known reason. Clonal size and the V and J genes are those of that table, whereas D and trimming came from the DNA. The sample contains about 76,000 clones, 75% to 90% of them found a single time. The ten biggest clones cover approximately 30% of the sample.

With regard to this clone: The clone's antigen remains unknown. Within one base of it there is no much larger clone, and no base qualities were kept.

The study at large found these results: The amount of clinical and demographic metadata varied by source and participant and was provided uncurated.

The germline V gene gives CDR1 as SGHRS and CDR2 as YFSETQ. The CDR3 contains 16 residues, cysteine and phenylalanine counted. Here the CDR3 DNA is all that survives: 48 bases in frame from base 1. A distance of 13 bases separates the germline ends of V and J, which lose 0 bases and 2 bases respectively. Whole blood was collected in K2EDTA tubes by collaborating institutions according to the institutions' own protocols. Collaborator samples were shipped for TCRbeta analysis as frozen whole blood, isolated PBMCs, or DNA extracted from either sample type. The sample consisted of peripheral blood. The receptor chain draws on TRBV5-1 and TRBJ2-3, and possibly TRBD1, on 5 matching bases. The TCR comes from a human donor in a cohort sampled during active COVID-19. The CDR3 region: CASSLVSRESTDTQYF. Here is the DNA: TGCGCCAGCAGCTTGGTATCCAGGGAATCCACAGATACGCAGTATTTT. The entire variable domain, with the stretches around the CDR3 drawn from the reference TRBV5-1 and TRBJ2-3 proteins, is KAGVTQTPRYLIKTRGQQVTLSCSPISGHRSVSWYQQTPGQGLQFLFEYFSETQRNKGNFPGRFSGRQFSNSRSEMNVSTLELGDSALYLCASSLVSRESTDTQYFGPGTRLTVL.